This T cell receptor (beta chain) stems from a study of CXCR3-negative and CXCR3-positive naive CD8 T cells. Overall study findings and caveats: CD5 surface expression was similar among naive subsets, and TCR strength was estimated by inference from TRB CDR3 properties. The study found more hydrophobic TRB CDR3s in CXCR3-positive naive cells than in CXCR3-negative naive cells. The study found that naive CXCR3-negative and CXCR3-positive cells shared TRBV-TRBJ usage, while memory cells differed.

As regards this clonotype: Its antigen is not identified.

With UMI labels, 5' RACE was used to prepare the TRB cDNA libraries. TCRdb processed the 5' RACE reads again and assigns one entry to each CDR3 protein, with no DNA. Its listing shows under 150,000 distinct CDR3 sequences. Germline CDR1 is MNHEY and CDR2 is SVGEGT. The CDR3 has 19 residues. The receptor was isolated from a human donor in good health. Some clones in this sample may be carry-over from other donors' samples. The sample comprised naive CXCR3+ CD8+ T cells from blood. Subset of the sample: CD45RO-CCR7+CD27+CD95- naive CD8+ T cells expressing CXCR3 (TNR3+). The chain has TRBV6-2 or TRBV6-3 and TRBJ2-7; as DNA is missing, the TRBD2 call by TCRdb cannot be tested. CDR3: CASSYPDGLAGGDPYEQYF.